A selection of T cell receptor beta chains follows, all from one sample in a study of cytomegalovirus exposure and HLA in healthy donors. TCRdb keeps only in-frame clones here, not all; method: immunoSEQ multiplex PCR. In the table there are under 250,000 clones, approximately 80% of which are singletons. Sequenced sample: PBMCs. All receptors come from a boy aged 2-9 years in good health and CMV-seronegative. The CDR3 runs from the conserved cysteine through the conserved F or W. Fields, in order: clone size, J gene, D gene, V gene, CDR3 DNA, CDR3 protein. D genes are given only for firm matches. Expanded clones are given a class, and other clones once, few, many or no size at all.

clone_size: -
j_call: TRBJ2-1
d_call: TRBD2
v_call: TRBV13
cdr3_nt: TGTGCCAGCAGTCTCAGCCTAGCGGGGGCCTACAATGAGCAGTTCTTC
cdr3_aa: CASSLSLAGAYNEQFF

clone_size: -
j_call: TRBJ1-3
d_call: TRBD1
v_call: TRBV7-9
cdr3_nt: TGTGCCAGCAGGTCCGGACAGGGGGCTGGAAACACCATATATTTT
cdr3_aa: CASRSGQGAGNTIYF

clone_size: -
j_call: TRBJ1-1
d_call: -
v_call: TRBV6-5
cdr3_nt: TGTGCCAGCAGGGGGCCGAACACTGAAGCTTTCTTT
cdr3_aa: CASRGPNTEAFF

clone_size: -
j_call: TRBJ1-2
d_call: -
v_call: TRBV27
cdr3_nt: TGTGCCAGCAGTTTCCGGGTGAACTATGGCTACACCTTC
cdr3_aa: CASSFRVNYGYTF

clone_size: -
j_call: TRBJ1-2
d_call: TRBD1
v_call: TRBV5-1
cdr3_nt: TGCGCCAGCAGCTTGGAGGAGTCAGGGGGGACGGGCTACACCTTC
cdr3_aa: CASSLEESGGTGYTF

clone_size: -
j_call: TRBJ1-3
d_call: TRBD1
v_call: TRBV27
cdr3_nt: TGTGCCAGCAGCTCCTTGGGACAGGGGAACACCATATATTTT
cdr3_aa: CASSSLGQGNTIYF

clone_size: -
j_call: TRBJ2-7
d_call: -
v_call: TRBV4-1
cdr3_nt: TGCGCCAGCAGCCTGGAGGCAGCCTACGAGCAGTACTTC
cdr3_aa: CASSLEAAYEQYF

clone_size: -
j_call: TRBJ2-1
d_call: -
v_call: TRBV5-5
cdr3_nt: TGTGCCAGCAGCTTGGGGCAGATAACCAAGCAGTTCTTC
cdr3_aa: CASSLGQITKQFF

clone_size: -
j_call: TRBJ2-7
d_call: TRBD2
v_call: TRBV11-2
cdr3_nt: TGTGCCAGCAGCAGAGGTAGCGGGACGGACGAGCAGTACTTC
cdr3_aa: CASSRGSGTDEQYF

clone_size: -
j_call: TRBJ2-5
d_call: TRBD2
v_call: TRBV4-2
cdr3_nt: TGTGCCAGCAGCCGGAACCTAGCGGTCGAGACCCAGTACTTC
cdr3_aa: CASSRNLAVETQYF

clone_size: -
j_call: TRBJ2-5
d_call: TRBD2
v_call: TRBV4-2
cdr3_nt: TGTGCCAGCAGCCAAGATAGCGGGGGAGGAACAGAGACCCAGTACTTC
cdr3_aa: CASSQDSGGGTETQYF

clone_size: -
j_call: TRBJ1-2
d_call: -
v_call: TRBV28
cdr3_nt: TGTGCCAGCAGATCCCCGGGGGTCTATGGCTACACCTTC
cdr3_aa: CASRSPGVYGYTF

clone_size: -
j_call: TRBJ1-1
d_call: TRBD1
v_call: TRBV7-3
cdr3_nt: TGTGCCAGCAGCTTTGATCAGGGGGCTAGGGCTTTCTTT
cdr3_aa: CASSFDQGARAFF

clone_size: -
j_call: TRBJ1-2
d_call: TRBD1
v_call: TRBV6-1
cdr3_nt: TGTGCCAGCAGTGAGACAGGGTGGGACTATGGCTACACCTTC
cdr3_aa: CASSETGWDYGYTF

clone_size: -
j_call: TRBJ2-2
d_call: -
v_call: TRBV5-1
cdr3_nt: TGCGCCAGCAGCCTTGATTACAGGGGAGGTAGCACCGGGGAGCTGTTTTTT
cdr3_aa: CASSLDYRGGSTGELFF

clone_size: few
j_call: TRBJ1-5
d_call: -
v_call: TRBV4-1
cdr3_nt: TGCGCCAGCAGCCAAGGTCAAGGGGGGGGTTATGCGTCTCAGCCCCAGCATTTT
cdr3_aa: CASSQGQGGGYASQPQHF

clone_size: few
j_call: TRBJ1-1
d_call: TRBD1
v_call: TRBV4-2
cdr3_nt: TGTGCCAGCAGCCAAGATCCGGACAGGGGGAGGACTGAAGCTTTCTTT
cdr3_aa: CASSQDPDRGRTEAFF

clone_size: once
j_call: TRBJ1-2
d_call: -
v_call: TRBV7-9
cdr3_nt: TGTGCCAGCAGCTCCGGGGGTCTTGGCTACACCTTC
cdr3_aa: CASSSGGLGYTF

clone_size: once
j_call: TRBJ1-3
d_call: TRBD1
v_call: TRBV5-1
cdr3_nt: TGCGCCAGCAGCAACCAGGGGGCTTCGGGAAACACCATATATTTT
cdr3_aa: CASSNQGASGNTIYF

clone_size: -
j_call: TRBJ2-7
d_call: -
v_call: TRBV5-4
cdr3_nt: TGTGCCAGCAGCTTATACCTAGGAGCCTACGAGCAGTACTTC
cdr3_aa: CASSLYLGAYEQYF

clone_size: -
j_call: TRBJ2-7
d_call: TRBD2
v_call: TRBV11-3
cdr3_nt: TGTGCCAGCAGCCCCTCTGCGGGGGGCCCCTACGAGCAGTACTTC
cdr3_aa: CASSPSAGGPYEQYF

clone_size: few
j_call: TRBJ2-7
d_call: TRBD1
v_call: TRBV2
cdr3_nt: TGTGCCCCCGGGACAGCCTCCTACGAGCAGTACTTC
cdr3_aa: CAPGTASYEQYF

clone_size: -
j_call: TRBJ2-1
d_call: -
v_call: TRBV5-8
cdr3_nt: TGTGCCAGCGGGAGAATCTACAATGAGCAGTTCTTC
cdr3_aa: CASGRIYNEQFF

clone_size: -
j_call: TRBJ1-1
d_call: -
v_call: TRBV6-1
cdr3_nt: TGTGCCAGCAGTCGCGGCGGCAGTTCGAACACTGAAGCTTTCTTT
cdr3_aa: CASSRGGSSNTEAFF